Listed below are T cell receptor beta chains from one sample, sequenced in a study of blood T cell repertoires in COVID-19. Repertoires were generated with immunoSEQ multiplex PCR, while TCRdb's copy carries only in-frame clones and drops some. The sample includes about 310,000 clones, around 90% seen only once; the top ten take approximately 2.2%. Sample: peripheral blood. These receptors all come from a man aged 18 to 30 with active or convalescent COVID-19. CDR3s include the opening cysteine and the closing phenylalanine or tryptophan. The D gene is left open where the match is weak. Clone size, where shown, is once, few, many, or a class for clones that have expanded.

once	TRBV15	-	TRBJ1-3	TGTGCCACCAGCCCGGCCGGGGCTGGAAACACCATATATTTT	CATSPAGAGNTIYF
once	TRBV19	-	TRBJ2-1	TGTGCCAGTACCCCCCGTGCCTACAATGAGCAGTTCTTC	CASTPRAYNEQFF
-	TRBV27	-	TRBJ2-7	TGTGCCAGCAGTTATTTCTCGGGAAACTACGAGCAGTACTTC	CASSYFSGNYEQYF
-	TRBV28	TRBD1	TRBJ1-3	TGTGCCAGCAATCCGGGACAGGGAGGAAACACCATATATTTT	CASNPGQGGNTIYF
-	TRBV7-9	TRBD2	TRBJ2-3	TGTGCCAGCAGCTTAGAAGCGGGGGGGCCGCGGACAGATACGCAGTATTTT	CASSLEAGGPRTDTQYF
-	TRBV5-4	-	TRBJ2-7	TGTGCCAGCAGCTTGGACAGACTAGAGGAGTACTTC	CASSLDRLEEYF
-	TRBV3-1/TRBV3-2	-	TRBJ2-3	TGTGCCAGCAGCCAAGCGTCGGGGTACTTCACAGATACGCAGTATTTT	CASSQASGYFTDTQYF
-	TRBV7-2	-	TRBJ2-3	TGTGCCAGCAGCTCCGGACAGATTTCCACAGATACGCAGTATTTT	CASSSGQISTDTQYF
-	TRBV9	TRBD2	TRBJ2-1	TGTGCCAGCAGCGCCCGAGCGGGGGGGCTTAATGAGCAGTTCTTC	CASSARAGGLNEQFF
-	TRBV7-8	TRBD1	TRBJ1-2	TGTGCCAGCAGCAGAACCGCGGGACAGGTTCAACTAGGGGCTGGCTACACCTTC	CASSRTAGQVQLGAGYTF
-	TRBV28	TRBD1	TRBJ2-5	TGTGCCAGCAGTGATTGGGGACAGCAAGAGACCCAGTACTTC	CASSDWGQQETQYF
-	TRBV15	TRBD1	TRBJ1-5	TGTGCCACCAGGGAGACAGGGGCGGGGCCCCAGCATTTT	CATRETGAGPQHF
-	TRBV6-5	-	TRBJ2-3	TGTGCCAGCAGCCGTCAGGGGAACACAGATACGCAGTATTTT	CASSRQGNTDTQYF
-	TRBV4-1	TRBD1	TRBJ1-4	TGCGCCAGCAGTCGATCAACCGGGACAGGGAACTCCCGGGACGAAAAACTGTTTTTT	CASSRSTGTGNSRDEKLFF
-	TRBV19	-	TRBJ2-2	TGTGCCAGTAGTATACGCGGACAGAGCACCGGGGAGCTGTTTTTT	CASSIRGQSTGELFF
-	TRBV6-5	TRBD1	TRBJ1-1	TGTGCCAGCACCAGGACAGGGTCCACTGAAGCTTTCTTT	CASTRTGSTEAFF
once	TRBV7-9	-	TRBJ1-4	TGTGCCAGCAGCCCCAATACCGACAGTAATGAAAAACTGTTTTTT	CASSPNTDSNEKLFF
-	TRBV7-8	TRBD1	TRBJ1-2	TGTGCCAGCAACCTACAGGGGGTGGGATATGGCTACACCTTC	CASNLQGVGYGYTF
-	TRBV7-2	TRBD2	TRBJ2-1	TGTGCCAGCAGCCCTCAGCGGGGGTGGTACAATGAGCAGTTCTTC	CASSPQRGWYNEQFF
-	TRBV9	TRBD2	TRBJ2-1	TGTGCCAGCAGCCCCCCTAGCGGGAGGAATGAGCAGTTCTTC	CASSPPSGRNEQFF
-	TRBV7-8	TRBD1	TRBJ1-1	TGTGCCAGCAGCCCACCCCGGACAGGCGGGGTCACTGAAGCTTTCTTT	CASSPPRTGGVTEAFF
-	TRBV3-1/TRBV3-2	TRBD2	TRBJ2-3	TGTGCCAGCAGCCAAGACGTTCTTAGCGGGGGCACAGATACGCAGTATTTT	CASSQDVLSGGTDTQYF
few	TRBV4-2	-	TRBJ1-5	TGTGCCAGCAGCCAAGACGATCAGCCCCAGCATTTT	CASSQDDQPQHF
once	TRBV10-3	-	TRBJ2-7	TGTGCCATCAGTGAGTCGGTCGATAGCTCCTACGAGCAGTACTTC	CAISESVDSSYEQYF
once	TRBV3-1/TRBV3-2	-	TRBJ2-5	TGTGCCAGCAGCCTACCGGGACAATTGAAAGAGACCCAGTACTTC	CASSLPGQLKETQYF
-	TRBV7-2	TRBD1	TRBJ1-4	TGTGCCAGCAGCTTAGTCCGGGGACAGGGAACTAATGAAAAACTGTTTTTT	CASSLVRGQGTNEKLFF
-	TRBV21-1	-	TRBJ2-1	TGTGCCAGCGGCTGGACTAGCGGGAGGATGAATGAGCAGTTCTTC	CASGWTSGRMNEQFF
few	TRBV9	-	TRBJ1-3	TGTGCCAGCAGTGGGGCGGGAAACACCATATATTTT	CASSGAGNTIYF
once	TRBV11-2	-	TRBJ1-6	TGTGCCAGCAGCTTGACAGTCTATAATTCACCCCTCCACTTT	CASSLTVYNSPLHF
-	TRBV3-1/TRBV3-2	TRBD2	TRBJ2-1	TGTGCCAGCAGCCGACAAACTAGCGGGAGCGTAGACAATGAGCAGTTCTTC	CASSRQTSGSVDNEQFF
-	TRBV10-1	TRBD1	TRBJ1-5	TGCGCCAGCTGGGGAAGGGGGCTTAGCAATCAGCCCCAGCATTTT	CASWGRGLSNQPQHF
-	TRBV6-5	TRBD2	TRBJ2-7	TGTGCCAGCAACAAAATGTGGGGGGGAGAGCAGTACTTC	CASNKMWGGEQYF
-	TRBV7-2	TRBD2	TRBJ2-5	TGTGCCAGCAGCGGGGGACTAGTTCTTGAGACCCAGTACTTC	CASSGGLVLETQYF